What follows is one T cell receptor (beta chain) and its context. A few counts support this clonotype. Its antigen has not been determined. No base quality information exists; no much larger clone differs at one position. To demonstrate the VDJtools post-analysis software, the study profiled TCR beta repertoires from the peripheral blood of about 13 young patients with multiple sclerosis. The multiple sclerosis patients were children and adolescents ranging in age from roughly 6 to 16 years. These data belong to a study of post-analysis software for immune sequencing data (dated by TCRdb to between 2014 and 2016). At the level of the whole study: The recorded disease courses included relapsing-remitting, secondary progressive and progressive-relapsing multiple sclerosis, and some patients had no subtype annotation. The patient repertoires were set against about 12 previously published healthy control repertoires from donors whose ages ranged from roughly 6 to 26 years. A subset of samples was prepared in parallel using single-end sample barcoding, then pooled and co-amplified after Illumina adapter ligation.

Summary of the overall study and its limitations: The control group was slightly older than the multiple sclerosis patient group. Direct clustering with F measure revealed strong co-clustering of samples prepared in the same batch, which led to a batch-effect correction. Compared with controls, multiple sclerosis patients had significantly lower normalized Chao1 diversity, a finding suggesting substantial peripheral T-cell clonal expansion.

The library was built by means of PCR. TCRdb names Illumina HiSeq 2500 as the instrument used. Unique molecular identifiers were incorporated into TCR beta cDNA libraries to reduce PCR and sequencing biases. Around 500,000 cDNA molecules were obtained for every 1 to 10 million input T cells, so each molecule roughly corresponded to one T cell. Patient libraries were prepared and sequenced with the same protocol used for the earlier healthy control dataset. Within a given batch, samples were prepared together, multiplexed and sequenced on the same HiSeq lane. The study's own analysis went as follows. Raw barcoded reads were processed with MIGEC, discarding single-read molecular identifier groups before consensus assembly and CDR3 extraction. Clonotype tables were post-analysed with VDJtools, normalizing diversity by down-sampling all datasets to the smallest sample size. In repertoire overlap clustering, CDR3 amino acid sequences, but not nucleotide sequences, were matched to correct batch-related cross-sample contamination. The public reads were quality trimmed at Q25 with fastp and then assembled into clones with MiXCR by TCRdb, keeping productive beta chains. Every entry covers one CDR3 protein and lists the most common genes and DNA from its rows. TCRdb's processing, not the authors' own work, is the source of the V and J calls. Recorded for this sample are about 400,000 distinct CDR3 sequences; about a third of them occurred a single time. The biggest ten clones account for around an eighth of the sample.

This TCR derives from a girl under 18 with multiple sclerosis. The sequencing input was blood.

The CDR3 has the sequence CASSWGQGAGKLFF. The nucleotide sequence reads as follows: TGTGCCAGCAGTTGGGGACAGGGGGCCGGAAAACTGTTTTTT. The chain is assembled from TRBV12-3 or TRBV12-4 and TRBJ1-4, with TRBD1 identical over 12 junction bases. From the cysteine through the phenylalanine, the CDR3 covers 14 amino acids. The read is trimmed to its CDR3 DNA, 42 bases read in frame from base 1. The germline V end is reduced by 4 bases and the J end by 10 bases; junction bases left unmatched: 4.